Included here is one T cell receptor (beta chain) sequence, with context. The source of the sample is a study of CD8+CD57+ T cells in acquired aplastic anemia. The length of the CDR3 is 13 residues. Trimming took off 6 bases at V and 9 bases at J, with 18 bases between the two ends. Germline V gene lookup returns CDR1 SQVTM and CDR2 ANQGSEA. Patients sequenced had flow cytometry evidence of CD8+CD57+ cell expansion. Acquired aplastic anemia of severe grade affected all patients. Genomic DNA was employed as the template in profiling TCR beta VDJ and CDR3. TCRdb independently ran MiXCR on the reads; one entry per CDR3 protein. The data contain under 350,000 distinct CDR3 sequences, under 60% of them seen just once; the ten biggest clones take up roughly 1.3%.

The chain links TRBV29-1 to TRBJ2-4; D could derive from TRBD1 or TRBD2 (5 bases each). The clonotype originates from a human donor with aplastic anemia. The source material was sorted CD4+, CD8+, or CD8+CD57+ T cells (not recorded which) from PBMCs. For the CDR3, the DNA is TGCAGCGTCCCCGGGACCGACGTGGGCATTCAGTACTTC. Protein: CSVPGTDVGIQYF.